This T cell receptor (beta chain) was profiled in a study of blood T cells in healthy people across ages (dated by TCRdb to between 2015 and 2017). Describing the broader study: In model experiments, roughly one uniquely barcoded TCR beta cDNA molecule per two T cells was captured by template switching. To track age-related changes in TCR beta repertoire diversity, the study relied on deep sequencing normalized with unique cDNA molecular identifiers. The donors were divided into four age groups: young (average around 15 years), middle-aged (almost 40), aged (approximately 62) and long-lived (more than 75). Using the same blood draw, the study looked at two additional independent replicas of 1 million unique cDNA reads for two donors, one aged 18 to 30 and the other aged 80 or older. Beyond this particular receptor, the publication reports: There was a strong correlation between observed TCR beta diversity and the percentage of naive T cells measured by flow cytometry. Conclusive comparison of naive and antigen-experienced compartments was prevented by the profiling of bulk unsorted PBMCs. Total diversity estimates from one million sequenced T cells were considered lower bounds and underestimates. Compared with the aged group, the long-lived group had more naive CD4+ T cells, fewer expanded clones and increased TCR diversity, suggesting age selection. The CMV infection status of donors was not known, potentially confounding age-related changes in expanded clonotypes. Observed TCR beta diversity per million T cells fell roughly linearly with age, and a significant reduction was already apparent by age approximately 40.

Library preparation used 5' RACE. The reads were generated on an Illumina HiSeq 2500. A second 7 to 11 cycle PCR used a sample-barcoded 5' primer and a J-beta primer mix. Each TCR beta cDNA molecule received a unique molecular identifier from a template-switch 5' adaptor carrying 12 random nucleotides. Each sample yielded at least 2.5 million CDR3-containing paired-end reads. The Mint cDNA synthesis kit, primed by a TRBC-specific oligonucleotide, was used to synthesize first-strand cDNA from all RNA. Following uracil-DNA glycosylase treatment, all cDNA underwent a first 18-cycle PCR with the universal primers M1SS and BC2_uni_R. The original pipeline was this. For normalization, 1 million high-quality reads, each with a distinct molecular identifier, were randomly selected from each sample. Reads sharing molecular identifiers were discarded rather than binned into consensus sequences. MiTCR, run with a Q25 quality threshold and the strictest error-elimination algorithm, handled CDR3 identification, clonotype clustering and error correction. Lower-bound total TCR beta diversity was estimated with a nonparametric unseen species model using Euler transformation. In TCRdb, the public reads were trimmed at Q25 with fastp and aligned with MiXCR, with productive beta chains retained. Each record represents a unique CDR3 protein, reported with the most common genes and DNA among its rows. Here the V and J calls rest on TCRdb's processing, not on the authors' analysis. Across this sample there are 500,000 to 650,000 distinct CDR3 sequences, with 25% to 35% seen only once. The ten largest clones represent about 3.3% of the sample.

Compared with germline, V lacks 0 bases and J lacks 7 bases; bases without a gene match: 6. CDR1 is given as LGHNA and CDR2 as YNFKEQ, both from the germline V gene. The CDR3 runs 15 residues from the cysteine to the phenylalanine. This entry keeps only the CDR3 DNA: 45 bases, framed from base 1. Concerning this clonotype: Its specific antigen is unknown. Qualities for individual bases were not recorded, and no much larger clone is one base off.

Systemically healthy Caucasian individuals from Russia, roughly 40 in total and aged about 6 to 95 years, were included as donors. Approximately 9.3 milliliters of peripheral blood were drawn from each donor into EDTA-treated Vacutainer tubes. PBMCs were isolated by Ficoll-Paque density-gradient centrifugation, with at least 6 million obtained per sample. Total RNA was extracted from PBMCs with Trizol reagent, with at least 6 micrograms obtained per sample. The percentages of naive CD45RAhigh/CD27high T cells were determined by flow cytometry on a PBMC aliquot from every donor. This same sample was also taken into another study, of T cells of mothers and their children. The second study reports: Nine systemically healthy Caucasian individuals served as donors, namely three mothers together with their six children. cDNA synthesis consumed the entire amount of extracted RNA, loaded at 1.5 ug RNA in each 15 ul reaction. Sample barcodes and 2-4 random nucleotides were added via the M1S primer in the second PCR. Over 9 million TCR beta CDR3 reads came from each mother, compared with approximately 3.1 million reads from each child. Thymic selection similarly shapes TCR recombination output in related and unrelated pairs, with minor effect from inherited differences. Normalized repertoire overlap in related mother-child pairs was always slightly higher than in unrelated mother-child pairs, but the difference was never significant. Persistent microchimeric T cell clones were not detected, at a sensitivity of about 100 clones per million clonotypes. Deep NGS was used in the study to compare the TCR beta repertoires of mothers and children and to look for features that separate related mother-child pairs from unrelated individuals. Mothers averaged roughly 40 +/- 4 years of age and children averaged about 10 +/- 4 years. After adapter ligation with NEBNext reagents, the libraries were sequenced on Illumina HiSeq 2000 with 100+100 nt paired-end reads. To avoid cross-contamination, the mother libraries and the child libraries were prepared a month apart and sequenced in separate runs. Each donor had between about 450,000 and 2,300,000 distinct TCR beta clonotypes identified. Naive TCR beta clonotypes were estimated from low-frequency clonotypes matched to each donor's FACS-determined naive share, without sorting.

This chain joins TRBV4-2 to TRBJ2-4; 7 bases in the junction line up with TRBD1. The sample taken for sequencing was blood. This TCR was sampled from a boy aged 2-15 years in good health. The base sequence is TGTGCCAGCAGCCAAGAGAACAGGGGAACGAACATTCAGTACTTC. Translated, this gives CASSQENRGTNIQYF.